A single sample is the source of the 25 T cell receptor beta chains below, sequenced in a study of CD8 T cells in Susac syndrome. RNA amounts of 0.5 to 1 ug underwent reverse transcription with random hexamers. TCRdb re-analysed the immunoSEQ multiplex PCR reads in MiXCR, keeping a single row per CDR3 protein. The data show 60,000 to 75,000 distinct CDR3 sequences, around 95% seen once. Source material: CD8+ T cells from PBMCs. The receptors originated from a human donor in good health.

The chain recombines TRBV7-9 with TRBJ2-5; D tentatively fits TRBD1 or TRBD2 (5 bases each). The germline CDR1 and CDR2 sequences are SEHNR and FQNEAQ (reference sequence). The CDR3 extends over 15 amino acids. V gave up 5 bases and J gave up 9 bases, with 22 bases separating them. The CDR3 here is CASSRGTDGFGAQYF. The CDR3 bases are TGTGCCAGCAGCCGTGGGACGGATGGTTTTGGAGCCCAGTACTTC. Supplemented by reference TRBV7-9 and TRBJ2-5, the full variable domain reads DTGVSQNPRHKITKRGQNVTFRCDPISEHNRLYWYRQTLGQGPEFLTYFQNEAQLEKSRLLSDRFSAERPKGSFSTLEIQRTEQGDSAMYLCASSRGTDGFGAQYFGPGTRLLVL.

The rearrangement joins TRBV5-1 to TRBJ1-3, with a weak D call TRBD1 (6 bases). This CDR3 comprises 14 residues. V was pared by 4 bases and J by 0 bases, with 8 bases between. Looked up from germline, CDR1 is SGHRS and CDR2 is YFSETQ. The CDR3 is CASSGDISGNTIYF. The CDR3 nucleotides read TGCGCCAGCAGCGGGGACATCTCTGGAAACACCATATATTTT.

This chain connects TRBV4-1 to TRBJ2-3, with D possibly being TRBD1 or TRBD2 (6 bases each). The germline gives CDR1 MGHRA, CDR2 YSYEKL. V was cut by 3 bases and J by 2 bases, with 9 bases left in between. CDR3 length equals 14 residues. The CDR3 spells CASSQGGHTDTQYF. CDR3 in DNA: TGCGCCAGCAGCCAGGGGGGACACACAGATACGCAGTATTTT.

The chain has TRBV12-3 or TRBV12-4 and TRBJ2-7; D not resolved. This CDR3 spans 12 amino acids. V lost 5 bases and J lost 4, with 9 bases in between. CDR3 DNA: TGTGCCAGCAGTCCCCGAAGGTACGAGCAGTACTTC. This sequence encodes CASSPRRYEQYF.

This sequence joins TRBV7-2 and TRBJ2-2; perhaps TRBD2 as D (5 bases). Looked up from germline, CDR1 is SGHTA and CDR2 is FQGNSA. V was shortened by 5 bases and J by 4 bases, with 17 bases between the two germline ends. The CDR3 is 16 residues long. The CDR3 loop reads CASSQDLILRTGELFF. The CDR3 nucleotides read TGTGCCAGCAGCCAGGACTTAATCCTACGCACCGGGGAGCTGTTTTTT.

The rearrangement uses TRBV7-2 and TRBJ1-1, with unresolved D. Germline CDR1 is SGHTA and CDR2 is FQGNSA. The CDR3 is made up of 11 amino acids. V was trimmed by 1 base and J by 5 bases, leaving 2 bases between them. The CDR3: CASSLETEAFF. CDR3 in DNA: TGTGCCAGCAGCTTAGAGACTGAAGCTTTCTTT.

CDR3 nucleotide sequence: TGCGCCAGCAGCTCGGAGGGCGAGCAGTACTTC. Its translation: CASSSEGEQYF. This chain joins TRBV5-1 and TRBJ2-7, with D tentatively TRBD2 (6 bases). The CDR3 is 11 residues long. Germline CDR1 and CDR2: SGHRS and YFSETQ. Trimming removed 3 bases from V and 6 bases from J, with 7 bases in between.

V is TRBV28 and J is TRBJ2-5, with D possibly being TRBD1 (5 bases). The CDR3 consists of 14 residues. Germline CDR1 is MDHEN and CDR2 is SYDVKM. V was pared by 5 bases and J by 1 base, with 11 bases between. In nucleotides, the CDR3 is TGTGCCAGCAGTCCCCAGGGATTCCAAGAGACCCAGTACTTC. Its translation is CASSPQGFQETQYF.

V gene TRBV5-1 combines with J gene TRBJ2-7, with D possibly matching TRBD1 (6 bases). The CDR3 runs 13 residues. CDR1 is SGHRS and CDR2 is YFSETQ in the germline V gene. V lost 5 bases, J lost 6 bases, and 15 bases lay in between. This chain's CDR3 is CASRLLAGAEQYF. The CDR3 coding sequence is TGCGCCAGCAGGCTTCTTGCAGGGGCCGAGCAGTACTTC.

The chain carries TRBV7-9 and TRBJ1-2; 9 bases map to TRBD1. The CDR3 covers 13 residues. V shed 4 bases, J shed 8 bases, and the junction held 5 bases outside the gene matches. Germline V lookup: CDR1 SEHNR, CDR2 FQNEAQ (reference sequence). The CDR3 reads CASSWDREDGYTF. The CDR3 region has the DNA TGTGCCAGCAGCTGGGACAGGGAGGACGGCTACACCTTC.

The chain joins TRBV5-1 to TRBJ1-6; 7 bases line up with TRBD1. J was trimmed by 14 bases and V by 0 bases; bases with no gene match: 11. The V gene's germline CDR1 is SGHRS and CDR2 YFSETQ. This CDR3 has 15 residues. CDR3 region: CASSLGDREVGTLHF. The DNA of the CDR3 is TGCGCCAGCAGCTTGGGGGACAGAGAGGTCGGGACCCTCCACTTT. The full variable domain, rest sourced from reference TRBV5-1 and TRBJ1-6, is KAGVTQTPRYLIKTRGQQVTLSCSPISGHRSVSWYQQTPGQGLQFLFEYFSETQRNKGNFPGRFSGRQFSNSRSEMNVSTLELGDSALYLCASSLGDREVGTLHFGNGTRLTVT.

This clonotype was counted once. The chain links TRBV3-1 to TRBJ2-3; 9 positions match TRBD2. Germline V gene lookup returns CDR1 LGHDT and CDR2 YNNKEL (reference sequence). The CDR3 loop spans 15 amino acids. V lost 6 bases, J lost 1 base, and 5 bases stayed unmatched. The CDR3 spells CASSERGERTDTQYF. CDR3 bases: TGTGCCAGCAGTGAGCGGGGGGAACGCACAGATACGCAGTATTTT.

The chain combines TRBV5-1 with TRBJ1-1; no reliable D call. Germline assignment: CDR1 SGHRS and CDR2 YFSETQ. This CDR3 is 13 amino acids long. V lost 2 bases and J lost 3, with 8 bases in between. The CDR3 loop is CASSLGGDTEAFF. In DNA form, the CDR3 reads TGCGCCAGCAGCTTAGGCGGAGACACTGAAGCTTTCTTT.

This chain uses TRBV9 with TRBJ2-1; 8 nucleotides line up with TRBD2. Trimming removed 4 bases from V and 8 bases from J; junction bases left unmatched: 5. Germline CDR1 reads SGDLS; CDR2 reads YYNGEE. The CDR3 runs to 13 residues. CDR3 amino acids: CASSPGGRDEQFF. In DNA form, the CDR3 reads TGTGCCAGCAGCCCGGGAGGGAGGGATGAGCAGTTCTTC.

The rearrangement joins TRBV29-1 to TRBJ2-3; 7 nucleotides line up with TRBD1. The junction had 13 bases not matched to a gene; V was cut back by 4 bases and J by 0 bases. Germline CDR1 SQVTM, CDR2 ANQGSEA. The CDR3 has 17 amino acids. CDR3 region: CSVVAGPRDRSTDTQYF. In DNA, the CDR3 is TGCAGCGTTGTTGCCGGCCCCCGGGACAGAAGCACAGATACGCAGTATTTT.

The chain couples TRBV29-1 to TRBJ2-2; 7 nucleotides agree with TRBD1. The length of the CDR3 is 14 residues. The V and J ends lost 4 bases and 0 bases, in that order; junction bases with no gene match: 2. From germline, CDR1 is SQVTM and CDR2 ANQGSEA. CDR3 coding DNA: TGCAGCGTTGGGGACAGTTCGAACACCGGGGAGCTGTTTTTT. It yields the protein CSVGDSSNTGELFF.

The CDR3 nucleotides read TGTGCCAGCTCACCACAATCCCCTACACGCTCTGGGGCCAACGTCCTGACTTTC. Its translation is CASSPQSPTRSGANVLTF. The rearrangement links TRBV18 to TRBJ2-6; no clear D. Germline V lookup: CDR1 KGHSH, CDR2 LQKENI. The CDR3 totals 18 residues. Trimming pared 1 base from V and 0 bases from J, leaving 13 bases between.

V usage is TRBV29-1 and J usage is TRBJ2-1, with TRBD2 matching 9 bases. Trimming at V came to 1 base and at J to 1 base, leaving 8 bases not matched to a gene. Germline V lookup: CDR1 SQVTM, CDR2 ANQGSEA. The CDR3 spans 17 residues. In DNA, the CDR3 is TGCAGCGTTGAAGGCCTAGCGGGGCAAAAGTCCTACAATGAGCAGTTCTTC. Translation gives CSVEGLAGQKSYNEQFF.

The chain couples TRBV3-1 to TRBJ2-7; TRBD2 matches 8 bases. The CDR3 is made up of 15 amino acids. Germline V gene lookup returns CDR1 LGHDT and CDR2 YNNKEL (reference sequence). V gave up 0 bases and J gave up 4 bases; unmatched junction bases: 5. In DNA, the CDR3 is TGTGCCAGCAGCCAAGAGAGGTCGGGGGGGTACGAGCAGTACTTC. Translating it yields CASSQERSGGYEQYF.

V is TRBV4-1 and J is TRBJ2-7; TRBD1 is a possible D gene (6 bases). The germline V gene encodes CDR1 MGHRA and CDR2 YSYEKL. The V and J ends lost 2 bases and 3 bases respectively, with 14 bases between them. The CDR3 length is 15 residues. The CDR3 here is CASSQSPGDLYEQYF. The CDR3 DNA follows: TGCGCCAGCAGCCAATCCCCAGGGGATCTCTACGAGCAGTACTTC.

This chain joins TRBV12-3 or TRBV12-4 and TRBJ1-3; D is possibly TRBD1 (5 bases). This CDR3 is 19 amino acids long. Trimming left V 6 bases short and J 0 bases short, with 24 bases between. The chain's CDR3 is CASSPPTTETLYSGNTIYF. CDR3 in DNA: TGTGCCAGCAGCCCCCCCACGACAGAGACCTTATACTCTGGAAACACCATATATTTT.

The chain uses TRBV4-1 and TRBJ2-1; 8 bases match TRBD1. Trimming took 4 bases from V and 8 from J; bases not matched to a gene: 16. The CDR3 spans 17 residues. Germline CDR1 MGHRA, CDR2 YSYEKL. The DNA of the CDR3 is TGCGCCAGCAGCCCCGCAATAGTGAACAGGGGGTCTGATGAGCAGTTCTTC. Its protein is CASSPAIVNRGSDEQFF.

This chain joins TRBV28 and TRBJ2-3; D call uncertain. Looked up from germline, CDR1 is MDHEN and CDR2 is SYDVKM. The CDR3 loop spans 17 amino acids. V was pared by 1 base and J by 0 bases, with 14 bases between. The CDR3 sequence: CASSLFIDGSSTDTQYF. The CDR3 DNA reads as TGTGCCAGCAGTTTATTCATCGACGGATCTAGCACAGATACGCAGTATTTT.

V usage is TRBV28 and J usage is TRBJ1-6, with D hard to call. Germline V lookup: CDR1 MDHEN, CDR2 SYDVKM. Trimming left V 8 bases short and J 8 bases short, with 10 bases between. CDR3 length: 12 residues. The CDR3 here is CASGESHSPLHF. In DNA, the CDR3 is TGTGCCAGCGGTGAATCCCATTCACCCCTCCACTTT.

The V gene is TRBV5-6, the J gene TRBJ2-7; 7 bases align to TRBD1. The CDR3 runs to 15 residues. CDR1 SGHDT and CDR2 YYEEEE come from the germline V gene. The junction had 8 bases not matched to a gene; V was cut back by 3 bases and J by 2 bases. The CDR3 is CASSSDRVVTYEQYF. In nucleotides, the CDR3 is TGTGCCAGCAGCTCTGACAGGGTCGTAACCTACGAGCAGTACTTC.